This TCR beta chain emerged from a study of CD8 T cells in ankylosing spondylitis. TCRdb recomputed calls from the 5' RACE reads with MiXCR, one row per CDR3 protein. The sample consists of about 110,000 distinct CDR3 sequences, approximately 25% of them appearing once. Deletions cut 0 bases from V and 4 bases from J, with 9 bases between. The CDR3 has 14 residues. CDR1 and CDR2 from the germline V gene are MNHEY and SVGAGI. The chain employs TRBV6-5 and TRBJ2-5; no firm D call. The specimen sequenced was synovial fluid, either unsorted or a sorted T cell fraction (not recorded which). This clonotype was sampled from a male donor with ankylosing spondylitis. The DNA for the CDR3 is TGTGCCAGCAGTTACTCGACGGATCGAGAGACCCAGTACTTC. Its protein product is CASSYSTDRETQYF.